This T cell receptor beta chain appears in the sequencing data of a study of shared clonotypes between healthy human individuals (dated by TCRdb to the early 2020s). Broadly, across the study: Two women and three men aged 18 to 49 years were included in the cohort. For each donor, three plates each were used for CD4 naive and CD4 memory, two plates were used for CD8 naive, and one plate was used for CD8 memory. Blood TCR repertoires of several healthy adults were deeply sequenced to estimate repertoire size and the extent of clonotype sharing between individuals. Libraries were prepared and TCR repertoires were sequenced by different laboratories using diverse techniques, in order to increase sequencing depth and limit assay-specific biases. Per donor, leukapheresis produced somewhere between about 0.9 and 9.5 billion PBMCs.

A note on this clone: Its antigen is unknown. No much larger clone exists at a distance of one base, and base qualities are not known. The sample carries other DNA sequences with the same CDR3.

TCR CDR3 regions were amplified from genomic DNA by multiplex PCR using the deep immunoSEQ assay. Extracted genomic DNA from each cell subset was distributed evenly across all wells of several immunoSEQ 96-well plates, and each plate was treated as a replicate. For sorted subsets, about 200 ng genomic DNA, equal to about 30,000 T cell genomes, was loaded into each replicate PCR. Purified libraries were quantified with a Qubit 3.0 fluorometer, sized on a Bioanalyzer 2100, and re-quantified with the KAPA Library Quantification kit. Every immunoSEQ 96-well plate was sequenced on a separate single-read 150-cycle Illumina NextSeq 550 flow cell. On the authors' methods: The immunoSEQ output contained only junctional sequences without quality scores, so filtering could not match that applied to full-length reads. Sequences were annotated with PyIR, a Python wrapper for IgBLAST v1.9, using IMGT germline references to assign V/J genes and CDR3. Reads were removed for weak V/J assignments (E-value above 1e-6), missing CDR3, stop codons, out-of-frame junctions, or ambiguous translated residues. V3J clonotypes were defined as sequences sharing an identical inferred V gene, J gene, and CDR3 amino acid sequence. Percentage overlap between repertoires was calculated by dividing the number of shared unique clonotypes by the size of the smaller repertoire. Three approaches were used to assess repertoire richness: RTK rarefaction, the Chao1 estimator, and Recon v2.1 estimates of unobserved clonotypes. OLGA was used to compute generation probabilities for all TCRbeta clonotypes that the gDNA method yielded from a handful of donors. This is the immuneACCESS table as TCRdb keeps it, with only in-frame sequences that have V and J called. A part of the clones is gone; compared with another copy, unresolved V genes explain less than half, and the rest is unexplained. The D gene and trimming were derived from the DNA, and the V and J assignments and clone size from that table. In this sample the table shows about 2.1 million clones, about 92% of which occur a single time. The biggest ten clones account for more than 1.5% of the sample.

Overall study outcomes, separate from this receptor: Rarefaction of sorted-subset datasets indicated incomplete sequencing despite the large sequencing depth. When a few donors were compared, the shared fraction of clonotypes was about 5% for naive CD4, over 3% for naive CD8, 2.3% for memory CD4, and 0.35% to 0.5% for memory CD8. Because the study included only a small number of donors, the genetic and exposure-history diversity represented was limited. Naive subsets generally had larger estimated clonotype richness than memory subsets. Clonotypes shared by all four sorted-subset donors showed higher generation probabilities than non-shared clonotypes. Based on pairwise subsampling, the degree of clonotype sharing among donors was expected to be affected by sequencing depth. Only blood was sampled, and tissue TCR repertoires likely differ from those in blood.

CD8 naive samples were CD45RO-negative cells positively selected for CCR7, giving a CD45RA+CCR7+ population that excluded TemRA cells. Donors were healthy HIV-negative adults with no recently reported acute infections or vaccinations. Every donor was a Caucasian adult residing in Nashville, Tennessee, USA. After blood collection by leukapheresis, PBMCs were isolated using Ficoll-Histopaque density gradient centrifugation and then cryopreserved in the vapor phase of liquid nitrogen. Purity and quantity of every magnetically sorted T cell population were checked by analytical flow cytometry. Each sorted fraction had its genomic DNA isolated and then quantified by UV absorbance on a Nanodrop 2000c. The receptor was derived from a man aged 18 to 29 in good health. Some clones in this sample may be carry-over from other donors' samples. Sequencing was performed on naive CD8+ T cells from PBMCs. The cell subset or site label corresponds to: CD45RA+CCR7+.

The CDR3 reads as follows: CASSLSSSYEQYF. The DNA sequence is TGTGCCAGCAGTTTGTCTAGCTCCTACGAGCAGTACTTC. The chain couples TRBV28 to TRBJ2-7, with the D gene not confidently named. Sequences MDHEN (CDR1) and SYDVKM (CDR2) are obtained from the germline V gene. V loses 3 bases, J loses 0 bases, and the germline ends lie 6 bases apart. The CDR3, from cysteine to phenylalanine, totals 13 residues. The entry retains the CDR3 DNA only, 39 bases that are in frame from base 1.